This TCR beta chain was recovered during a study of a mutant IDH1 vaccine in newly diagnosed glioma. Turning to the study itself: Mean patient age was about 40 years; approximately 62% were male and around 40% female.

In its sample, this clone was seen once. Time point noted: baseline, week 1 (first vaccination visit). The treatment: pre-vaccination baseline after standard-of-care therapy. Here immunoSEQ multiplex PCR was the method, and the copy in TCRdb shows in-frame clones only, minus some. The sample has roughly 71,000 clones, approximately 86% seen once. Trimming cost V 3 bases and J 5 bases, with 13 bases left between them. Germline CDR1 reads MNHEY; CDR2 reads SMNVEV (reference sequence). The CDR3 spans 14 residues. The clonotype comes from a man aged 30 to 45 with glioma. This chain connects TRBV27 to TRBJ1-2, with D possibly TRBD1 on 5 matching bases. Specimen: PBMCs, collected from a glioma patient treated with radiotherapy, temozolomide or both. CDR3 bases: TGTGCCAGCAGTTTGTCGCCAGGGACGTATGGCTACACCTTC. It yields the protein CASSLSPGTYGYTF.